The present TCR beta chain was sequenced within a study of graft-versus-host responses after intestinal transplantation. Overall study context: Tacrolimus and steroids were given for three to four years to all recipients after anti-thymocyte globulin induction.

Irradiated, violet-dye-labeled stimulator cells, around 200,000 in number, were plated with around 200,000 CFSE-labeled responder cells. CFSE-low proliferating responders, CD3+CD4+ and CD3+CD8+, were sorted post-reaction. This CDR3 is 17 amino acids long. The germline gives CDR1 LGHNA, CDR2 YSLEER. V was pared by 0 bases and J by 1 base, with 5 bases of the junction left unmatched. Using immunoSEQ multiplex PCR, the repertoire was profiled, and TCRdb retains in-frame clones only, with some absent. The repertoire has about 4,500 clones, 25% to 30% of them found once; the top ten carry 6.5% to 8.5%. This material consisted of alloreactive CD4+ T cells from a mixed lymphocyte reaction culture, taken before transplantation. Subset reported: CFSE-low proliferating T cells sorted from roughly 6-day pre-transplant mixed lymphocyte reaction (GvH or HvG direction). The chain links TRBV4-3 to TRBJ2-7; 11 nucleotides align to TRBD2. The source of this sequence is a human patient who was an organ donor for intestinal transplantation. The CDR3 DNA reads as TGCGCCAGCAGCCAAGATGCCCTAGCGGGGGGTTCCTACGAGCAGTACTTC. Its translation: CASSQDALAGGSYEQYF.